This entry lists 26 T cell receptor beta chains sequenced from one sample in a study of read filtering for tumor transcriptome and immune sequencing. This library used 300 to 500 ng RNA and molecular barcoded adaptors spanning alpha/delta and beta/gamma chains. TCRdb re-called the reads through MiXCR, storing one row per CDR3 protein. Here the sample spans approximately 45,000 distinct CDR3 sequences, around 19% being singletons. The specimen was a population of CD138-negative cells sorted from bone marrow. These receptors originate from a donor aged 40 or over with multiple myeloma.

This clonotype has at least ten counts. J is TRBJ2-7 and V is TRBV2; 7 positions match TRBD1. Germline CDR1 reads SNHLY; CDR2 reads FYNNEI. The CDR3 is 13 amino acids. Trimming removed 6 bases from V and 2 bases from J; junction bases left unmatched: 4. The CDR3 spells CASRPGQAYEQYF. The CDR3 DNA sequence: TGTGCCAGCAGGCCAGGACAGGCCTACGAGCAGTACTTC.

This clonotype was detected many times. The CDR3 DNA follows: TGCAGCGTTTTAACTAGCGACCCTGGCACAGATACGCAGTATTTT. Protein: CSVLTSDPGTDTQYF. The V gene is TRBV29-1, the J gene TRBJ2-3, with 7 bases that match TRBD2. CDR1 is SQVTM, CDR2 ANQGSEA, per germline. The CDR3 extends over 15 amino acids. V dropped 5 bases and J dropped 1; count of bases not matched to a gene: 9.

The chain couples TRBV29-1 to TRBJ2-7; D gene ambiguous. The CDR3 has 12 residues. Looked up from germline, CDR1 is SQVTM and CDR2 is ANQGSEA. The V end lost 0 bases, the J end lost 2 bases, and 5 bases lay between the germline ends. Written as DNA, the CDR3 is TGCAGCGTTGAAGATCCCCCCTACGAGCAGTACTTC. Translated, it gives CSVEDPPYEQYF.

For this clonotype: This likely reflects a read error, since a far larger clone is one base away. V and J are TRBV7-2 and TRBJ2-1, with D possibly TRBD2 on 6 matching bases. The CDR3 covers 14 residues. V shed 5 bases and J shed 9 bases, with 17 bases lying between them. The germline CDR1 and CDR2 sequences are SGHTA and FQGNSA. The CDR3: CASSRVGGKGEQFF. The CDR3 DNA reads as TGTGCCAGCAGCCGGGTCGGGGGTAAGGGTGAGCAGTTCTTC.

In this sample, this clonotype turned up once. V gene TRBV20-1 combines with J gene TRBJ2-3; TRBD2 aligns across 7 bases. The CDR3 has 14 residues. The J segment lost 6 bases and the V segment lost 1 base, leaving 7 bases of the junction unmatched. Germline-derived CDR1 and CDR2 are DFQATT and SNEGSKA (reference sequence). The CDR3, as DNA: TGCAGTGCTAGAGCTAGCGGACCCCACGATACGCAGTATTTT. Its translation is CSARASGPHDTQYF.

In this sample, this clonotype turned up many times. J is TRBJ2-2 and V is TRBV9, with D perhaps TRBD1 (5 bases). The CDR3 extends over 17 amino acids. Trimming removed 3 bases at V and 0 bases at J, with 15 bases between. Germline V gene lookup returns CDR1 SGDLS and CDR2 YYNGEE. The CDR3 nucleotides are TGTGCCAGCAGCGCCCAAGGGGTGGGAACGAACACCGGGGAGCTGTTTTTT. This encodes CASSAQGVGTNTGELFF.

Comment on this clonotype: A much larger clone is a single base away; this may be a read error. The chain employs TRBV10-1 and TRBJ1-1; the D gene is possibly TRBD1 (6 bases). The CDR3 is 13 amino acids. Germline CDR1 reads WNHNN; CDR2 reads SYGVQD (reference sequence). The CDR3 DNA reads TGCCCCAGCAGGGGACGGGAGAACACTGAAGCTTTCTTT. Translation gives CPSRGRENTEAFF.

This clonotype was recorded once. A much larger clone lies one base from this, so it may be a read error. The chain carries TRBV29-1 and TRBJ1-1, with a possible D match to TRBD1 (5 bases). The V gene's germline CDR1 is SQVTM and CDR2 ANQGSEA. The CDR3 sequence is 13 residues long. CDR3 loop: CSAETVLNTEASF. CDR3 bases: TGCAGCGCAGAGACAGTTTTGAACACTGAAGCTTCCTTT.

This clonotype appeared many times. The chain employs TRBV6-1 and TRBJ2-1, with D unresolved. Trimming took off 6 bases at V and 3 bases at J, with 9 bases between the two ends. In germline, CDR1 is MNHNS, CDR2 SASEGT. CDR3 length: 13 residues. The CDR3 DNA sequence: TGTGCCAGCAGGGGGTATCTCTACAATGAGCAGTTCTTC. This encodes CASRGYLYNEQFF.

This clonotype was seen at least ten times. The chain joins TRBV27 to TRBJ2-2, with D possibly TRBD1 on 5 matching bases. Trimming stripped 2 bases from V and 0 bases from J, with 7 bases between. The CDR3 spans 15 residues. Germline lookup yields CDR1 MNHEY and CDR2 SMNVEV (reference sequence). CDR3 bases: TGTGCCAGCAGTTTAATAGGGGCGAACACCGGGGAGCTGTTTTTT. This translates into CASSLIGANTGELFF.

This clonotype was recorded at least ten times. The rearrangement joins TRBV12-3 or TRBV12-4 to TRBJ2-1; D remains unclear. The CDR3 totals 11 residues. The V and J ends lost 6 bases and 7 bases respectively, with 7 bases between them. CDR3 in amino acids: CASRSGNEQFF. The CDR3 nucleotides are TGTGCCAGCAGGTCCGGTAATGAGCAGTTCTTC.

The rearrangement links TRBV18 to TRBJ2-5; D unresolved. Germline CDR1 reads KGHSH; CDR2 reads LQKENI. This CDR3 is 11 amino acids long. V was shortened by 5 bases and J by 5 bases, with 6 bases between the two germline ends. The DNA for the CDR3 is TGTGCCAGCTCAACTAAGGAGACCCAGTACTTC. Translated: CASSTKETQYF.

This clonotype was found many times. CDR3 residues: CASSPYNNEQFF. DNA for the CDR3: TGTGCCAGCTCACCATACAACAATGAGCAGTTCTTC. The chain uses TRBV18 and TRBJ2-1; D gene uncertain. Trimming removed 2 bases at V and 5 bases at J, with 4 bases between. In germline, CDR1 is KGHSH, CDR2 LQKENI. The CDR3 extends over 12 amino acids. The full variable domain, rest sourced from reference TRBV18 and TRBJ2-1, is NAGVMQNPRHLVRRRGQEARLRCSPMKGHSHVYWYRQLPEEGLKFMVYLQKENIIDESGMPKERFSAEFPKEGPSILRIQQVVRGDSAAYFCASSPYNNEQFFGPGTRLTVL.

There are a few counts of this clonotype. The V and J genes are TRBV3-1 and TRBJ1-5; D not certain. Germline CDR1 and CDR2: LGHDT and YNNKEL (reference sequence). Trimming cost V 4 bases and J 3 bases, with 4 bases left between them. This CDR3 has 12 residues. CDR3 sequence reads: CASSLYNQPQHF. The CDR3 nucleotides read TGTGCCAGCAGCCTTTACAATCAGCCCCAGCATTTT.

With respect to this clonotype: This clone may be a read error of a much larger clone one base away. The rearrangement uses TRBV19 and TRBJ2-1; tentative D call: TRBD2 (6 bases). Between the trimmed V and J ends, which lost 7 bases and 0 bases, there was a span of 10 bases. This CDR3 spans 14 amino acids. Germline CDR1 LNHDA, CDR2 SQIVND (reference sequence). The CDR3 spells CASNFGSSYNEQFF. The CDR3 bases are TGTGCCAGTAACTTCGGGAGCTCCTACAATGAGCAGTTCTTC.

The chain uses TRBV28 and TRBJ2-7; a weak D match, TRBD1 (5 bases). The CDR3 is 16 amino acids. CDR1 is MDHEN and CDR2 is SYDVKM in the germline V gene. The V gene lost 4 bases and the J gene lost 6 bases, with 22 bases spanning the gap. The CDR3 is CASSSPRAGILGEQYF. For the CDR3, the DNA is TGTGCCAGCAGTTCCCCACGGGCAGGGATATTAGGCGAGCAGTACTTC.

This clonotype has a count of ten or more. This chain joins TRBV5-1 and TRBJ2-3, with 8 bases lining up with TRBD2. V was clipped by 4 bases and J by 6 bases; unmatched bases: 10. Germline CDR1 reads SGHRS; CDR2 reads YFSETQ. This CDR3 is 15 amino acids long. Written as DNA, the CDR3 is TGCGCCAGCAGCCCCCGCAGCGGGAGTGTCGATACGCAGTATTTT. This gives the protein CASSPRSGSVDTQYF.

The chain joins TRBV7-9 to TRBJ2-1; tentatively, D is TRBD2 (6 bases). Trimming removed 4 bases at V and 1 base at J, with 23 bases between. The CDR3 is made up of 19 amino acids. Per germline, CDR1 SEHNR and CDR2 FQNEAQ (reference sequence). The CDR3 sequence: CASSSNRGGASDSYNEQFF. The CDR3 coding sequence is TGTGCCAGCAGCTCCAACCGGGGAGGAGCGTCCGATTCCTACAATGAGCAGTTCTTC.

CDR3 protein: CASKRAKTFRNEQFF. As DNA, the CDR3 is TGTGCCAGCAAAAGAGCTAAGACGTTCCGCAATGAGCAGTTCTTC. The rearrangement joins TRBV6-1 to TRBJ2-1; the D is unclear. Deletions cut 7 bases from V and 6 bases from J, with 19 bases between. The CDR3 is 15 amino acids. Germline loops: CDR1 MNHNS, CDR2 SASEGT.

Sample share makes this clonotype medium-sized. The chain uses TRBV5-5 and TRBJ2-1, with 11 bases fitting TRBD1. The V gene end was trimmed by 2 bases and the J gene end by 7 bases; junction bases not matched to a gene: 5. CDR3 length equals 15 residues. CDR1 and CDR2 from the germline V gene are SGHKS and YYEKEE (reference sequence). The CDR3 nucleotides read TGTGCCAGCAGCTTTGGACAGGGGGCTAATAATGAGCAGTTCTTC. It codes for CASSFGQGANNEQFF.

Many counts were recorded for this clonotype. The genes are TRBV28 and TRBJ2-5; no definite D call. V was cut by 3 bases and J by 4 bases, with 15 bases left in between. CDR1 is MDHEN, CDR2 SYDVKM, per germline. The CDR3 totals 15 residues. CDR3 bases: TGTGCCAGCAGTTTCTCGGAACCCTGGGGAGAGACCCAGTACTTC. Translation gives CASSFSEPWGETQYF.

This clonotype was observed a handful of times. The J gene is TRBJ2-7, the V gene TRBV3-1; TRBD1 might be the D (5 bases). Looked up from germline, CDR1 is LGHDT and CDR2 is YNNKEL (reference sequence). V was trimmed by 4 bases and J by 6 bases, leaving 10 bases between them. The CDR3 is 12 residues long. This CDR3 is CASSPRVGEQYF. In nucleotides, the CDR3 is TGTGCCAGCAGCCCCAGGGTCGGCGAGCAGTACTTC.

This clonotype was picked up many times. In DNA, the CDR3 is TGCGCCAGCAGCGTACAGGGAGATGAGCAGTTCTTC. It specifies CASSVQGDEQFF. The chain carries TRBV5-1 and TRBJ2-1; D may be TRBD1 (6 bases). Germline values: CDR1 SGHRS, CDR2 YFSETQ. The CDR3 consists of 12 residues. V lost 4 bases, J lost 8 bases, and 10 bases lay in between.

In this sample, this clonotype turned up many times. This chain links TRBV2 with TRBJ2-5; 8 nucleotides line up with TRBD1. The CDR3 totals 14 residues. The germline CDR1 and CDR2 sequences are SNHLY and FYNNEI. V lost 4 bases to trimming and J lost 4 bases; unmatched junction nucleotides: 5. The DNA of the CDR3 is TGTGCCAGCAGTGGGACAGGGATGGGAGAGACCCAGTACTTC. This gives the protein CASSGTGMGETQYF.

Only a few counts were recorded for this clonotype. CDR3 DNA sequence: TGTGCCAGCAGTTCCCGGCAGGGCGGGGAGCCCCAGCATTTT. It specifies CASSSRQGGEPQHF. The V and J genes are TRBV6-6 and TRBJ1-5, with D possibly TRBD1 on 5 matching bases. Between the trimmed V and J ends, which lost 4 bases and 8 bases, there was a span of 15 bases. The CDR3 covers 14 residues. Per germline, CDR1 MNHNY and CDR2 SVGAGI (reference sequence).

In this sample, this clonotype turned up many times. V gene TRBV29-1 combines with J gene TRBJ2-7, with 7 bases identical to TRBD2. This CDR3 has 12 amino acids. V was pared by 4 bases and J by 0 bases, with 0 bases of the junction left unmatched. Germline V lookup: CDR1 SQVTM, CDR2 ANQGSEA. CDR3 region: CSVGGSSYEQYF. CDR3 nucleotides: TGCAGCGTTGGCGGGAGCTCCTACGAGCAGTACTTC.